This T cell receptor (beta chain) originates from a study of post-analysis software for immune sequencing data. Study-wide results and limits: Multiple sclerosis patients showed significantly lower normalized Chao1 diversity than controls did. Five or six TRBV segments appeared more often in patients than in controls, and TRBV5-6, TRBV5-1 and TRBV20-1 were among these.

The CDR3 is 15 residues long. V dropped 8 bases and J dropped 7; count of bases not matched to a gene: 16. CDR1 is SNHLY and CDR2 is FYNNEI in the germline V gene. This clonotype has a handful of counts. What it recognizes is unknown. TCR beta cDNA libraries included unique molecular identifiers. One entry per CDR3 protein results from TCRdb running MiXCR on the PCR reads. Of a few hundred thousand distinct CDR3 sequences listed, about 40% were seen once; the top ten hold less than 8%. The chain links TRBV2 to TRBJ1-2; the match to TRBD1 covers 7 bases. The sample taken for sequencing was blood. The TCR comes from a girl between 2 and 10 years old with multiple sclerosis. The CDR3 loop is CASLTGEGARGGYTF. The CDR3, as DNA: TGTGCCAGCCTTACTGGGGAGGGGGCGCGAGGTGGCTACACCTTC.